One and the same sample provided the 3 T cell receptor beta chains below, sequenced in a study of Graves' ophthalmopathy and Graves' hyperthyroidism. RNA transcripts provided the template for amplifying TCR beta CDR3 regions. HTBI primers were used in a first-round RT-PCR, which preceded a second-round multiplex PCR. TCRdb analysed the multiplex PCR reads with MiXCR anew, one entry per CDR3 protein. The profile covers about 150,000 distinct CDR3 sequences, with 37% appearing a single time and approximately 5.5% taken by the ten largest. Sequencing was performed on peripheral blood. Receptors originate from a woman aged 40 to 55 with Graves' ophthalmopathy.

This clonotype has a count of ten or more. The chain employs TRBV5-1 and TRBJ1-6, with D perhaps matching TRBD1 (5 bases). V shed 1 base and J shed 7 bases, with 15 bases lying between them. This CDR3 region has 16 residues. Per germline, CDR1 SGHRS and CDR2 YFSETQ. The CDR3 here is CASSLMAGKQNSPLHF. The DNA of the CDR3 is TGCGCCAGCAGCTTGATGGCAGGGAAACAAAATTCACCCCTCCACTTT.

This clonotype was picked up many times. The V and J genes are TRBV19 and TRBJ2-2, with 10 bases lining up with TRBD1. J lost 6 bases, V lost 6 bases, and 7 bases had no gene match. The germline V gene encodes CDR1 LNHDA and CDR2 SQIVND (reference sequence). The CDR3 consists of 15 residues. The DNA for the CDR3 is TGTGCCAGTAGGACGGGACAGGGGATCCCCGGGGAGCTGTTTTTT. It translates to CASRTGQGIPGELFF.

This clonotype came up many times. The chain combines TRBV10-3 with TRBJ1-1; no definite D call. V was shortened by 2 bases and J by 4 bases, with 8 bases between the two germline ends. Germline CDR1 ENHRY, CDR2 SYGVKD. There are 13 residues in the CDR3. This CDR3 is CAISERGGTEAFF. CDR3 nucleotide sequence: TGTGCCATCAGTGAGCGGGGAGGCACTGAAGCTTTCTTT.